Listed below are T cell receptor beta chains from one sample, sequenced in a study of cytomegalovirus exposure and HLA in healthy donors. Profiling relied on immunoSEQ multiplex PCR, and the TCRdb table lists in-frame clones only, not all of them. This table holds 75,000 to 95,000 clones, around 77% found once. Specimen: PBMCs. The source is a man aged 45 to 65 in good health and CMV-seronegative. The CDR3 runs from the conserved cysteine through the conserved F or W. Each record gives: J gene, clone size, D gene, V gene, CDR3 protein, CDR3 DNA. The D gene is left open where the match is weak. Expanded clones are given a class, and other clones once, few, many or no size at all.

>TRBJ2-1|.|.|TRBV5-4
CASSRGTYYGQFF
TGTGCCAGCAGCAGGGGTACCTACTATGGGCAGTTCTTC
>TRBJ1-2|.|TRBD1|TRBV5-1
CASSLTGGDHYGYTF
TGCGCCAGCAGCTTGACAGGGGGCGACCACTATGGCTACACCTTC
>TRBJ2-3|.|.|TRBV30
CAWSIGSGLTTDTQYF
TGTGCCTGGAGTATAGGATCGGGACTCACCACAGATACGCAGTATTTT
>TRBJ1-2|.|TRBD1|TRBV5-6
CASNPLDGTGPAGYTF
TGTGCCAGCAACCCGCTCGATGGGACAGGGCCGGCTGGCTACACCTTC
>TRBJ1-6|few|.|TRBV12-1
CASSYYRGRTFSPLHF
TGTGCCAGCAGCTACTACAGGGGGCGGACATTTTCACCCCTCCACTTT
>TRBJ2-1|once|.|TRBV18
CASSVSGKYNEQFF
TGTGCCAGCTCAGTCAGCGGCAAGTACAATGAGCAGTTCTTC
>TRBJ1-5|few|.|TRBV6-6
CASSYSTRQNQPQHF
TGTGCCAGCAGTTACTCGACAAGGCAGAATCAGCCCCAGCATTTT
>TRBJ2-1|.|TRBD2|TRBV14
CASSSRGGNNEQFF
TGTGCCAGCAGCTCCCGGGGGGGAAACAATGAGCAGTTCTTC
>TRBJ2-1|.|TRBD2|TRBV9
CASTMGGSLGEQFF
TGTGCCAGCACCATGGGGGGGAGCCTGGGGGAGCAGTTCTTC
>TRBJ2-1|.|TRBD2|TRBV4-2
CASSQEAGGSSYNEQFF
TGTGCCAGCAGCCAAGAAGCGGGGGGTAGCTCCTACAATGAGCAGTTCTTC
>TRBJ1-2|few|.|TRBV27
CASSLLGSANYGYTF
TGTGCCAGCAGTTTGTTAGGAAGCGCTAACTATGGCTACACCTTC
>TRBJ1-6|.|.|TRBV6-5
CASKQTTYNSPLHF
TGTGCCAGCAAACAGACTACCTATAATTCACCCCTCCACTTT
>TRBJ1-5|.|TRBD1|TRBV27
CASRPDRGANQPQHF
TGTGCCAGCAGGCCGGACAGGGGGGCTAATCAGCCCCAGCATTTT
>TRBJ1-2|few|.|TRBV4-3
CASSQDLVQYGYTF
TGCGCCAGCAGCCAAGATCTCGTACAGTATGGCTACACCTTC
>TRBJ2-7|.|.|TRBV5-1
CASSLPEGATYEQYF
TGCGCCAGCAGCCTGCCGGAGGGGGCGACCTACGAGCAGTACTTC
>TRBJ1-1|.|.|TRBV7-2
CASRLQENTEAFF
TGTGCCAGCAGGTTACAGGAAAACACTGAAGCTTTCTTT
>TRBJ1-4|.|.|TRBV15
CATSRVEGELFF
TGTGCCACCAGCAGAGTAGAGGGAGAACTGTTTTTT
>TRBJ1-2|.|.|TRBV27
CASSLIRGIYYGYTF
TGTGCCAGCAGTTTAATTAGGGGCATTTACTATGGCTACACCTTC
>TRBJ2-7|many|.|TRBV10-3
CAISESEGGYEQYF
TGTGCCATCAGTGAGTCTGAGGGGGGGTACGAGCAGTACTTC
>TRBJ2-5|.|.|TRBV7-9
CASSQNSRLETQYF
TGTGCCAGCAGCCAAAATTCTAGGCTAGAGACCCAGTACTTC
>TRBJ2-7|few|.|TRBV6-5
CASGRREQYF
TGTGCCAGCGGGAGGCGGGAGCAGTACTTC
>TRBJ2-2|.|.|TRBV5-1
CASSRDSANTGELFF
TGCGCCAGCAGCAGGGACTCGGCGAACACCGGGGAGCTGTTTTTT
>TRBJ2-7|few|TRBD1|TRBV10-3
CAISERDRGLYEQYF
TGTGCCATCAGTGAGCGGGACAGGGGGCTATACGAGCAGTACTTC
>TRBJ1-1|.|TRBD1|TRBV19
CASSMGQGSSEAFF
TGTGCCAGTAGTATGGGACAGGGGAGCTCTGAAGCTTTCTTT
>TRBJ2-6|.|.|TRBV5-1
CASSRREAGANVLTF
TGCGCCAGCAGTAGAAGGGAGGCTGGGGCCAACGTCCTGACTTTC
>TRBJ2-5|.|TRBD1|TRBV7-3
CASSLFRGSWNDETQYF
TGTGCCAGCAGCTTATTCAGGGGGAGCTGGAACGATGAGACCCAGTACTTC
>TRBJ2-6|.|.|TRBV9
CASSSSSGANVLTF
TGTGCCAGCAGCTCCAGCTCTGGGGCCAACGTCCTGACTTTC
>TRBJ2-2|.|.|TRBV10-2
CASSAAPGLGTGELFF
TGCGCCAGCAGCGCCGCGCCGGGACTCGGCACCGGGGAGCTGTTTTTT
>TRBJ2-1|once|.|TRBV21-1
CASSKTGQGIYEQFF
TGTGCCAGCAGCAAAACGGGACAGGGGATCTATGAGCAGTTCTTC
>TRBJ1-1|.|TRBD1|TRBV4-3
CASSQGTGWTEAFF
TGCGCCAGCAGCCAGGGGACAGGGTGGACTGAAGCTTTCTTT
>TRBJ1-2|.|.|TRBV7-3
CASSLSPGDGYTF
TGTGCCAGCAGCTTAAGCCCCGGTGATGGCTACACCTTC
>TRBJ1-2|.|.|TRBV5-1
CASSLPERTDGYTF
TGCGCCAGCAGCTTACCCGAGAGAACAGATGGCTACACCTTC
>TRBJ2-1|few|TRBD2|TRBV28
CASTSPGLAGGWGEQFF
TGTGCCAGCACTTCACCCGGACTAGCGGGGGGCTGGGGTGAGCAGTTCTTC
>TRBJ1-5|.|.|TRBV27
CASSLGARRGGQPQHF
TGTGCCAGCAGTTTAGGGGCCCGCAGGGGTGGTCAGCCCCAGCATTTT
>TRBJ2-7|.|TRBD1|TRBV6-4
CASSPAGGPEQYF
TGTGCCAGCTCCCCGGCAGGGGGACCCGAGCAGTACTTC
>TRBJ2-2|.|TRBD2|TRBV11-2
CASSLIGGGTGELFF
TGTGCCAGCAGCTTAATCGGCGGGGGGACCGGGGAGCTGTTTTTT
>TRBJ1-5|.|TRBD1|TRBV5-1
CASSGGQNQPQHF
TGCGCCAGCAGCGGGGGACAGAATCAGCCCCAGCATTTT
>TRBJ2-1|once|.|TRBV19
CASSIGGRSYNEQFF
TGTGCCAGTAGTATAGGGGGCAGGTCCTACAATGAGCAGTTCTTC
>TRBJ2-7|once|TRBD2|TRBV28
CASSFKLAGVAYEQYF
TGTGCCAGCAGTTTTAAACTAGCGGGGGTAGCCTACGAGCAGTACTTC
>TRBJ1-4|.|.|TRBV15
CATSRTTGISNEKLFF
TGTGCCACCAGCCGAACAACCGGGATAAGTAATGAAAAACTGTTTTTT
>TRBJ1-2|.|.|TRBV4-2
CASSQEAYNYGYTF
TGTGCCAGCAGCCAAGAAGCTTATAACTATGGCTACACCTTC
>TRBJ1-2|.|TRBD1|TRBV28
CASKPQQGRGYTF
TGTGCCAGCAAACCCCAACAGGGGAGGGGCTACACCTTC
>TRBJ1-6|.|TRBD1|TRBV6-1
CASSGQGGWSPLHF
TGTGCCAGCAGTGGACAGGGAGGTTGGTCACCCCTCCACTTT
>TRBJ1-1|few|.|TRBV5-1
CASSSRQHTEAFF
TGCGCCAGCAGCTCTAGACAGCACACTGAAGCTTTCTTT
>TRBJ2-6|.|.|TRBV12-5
CASGLNSGSGANVLTF
TGTGCTAGTGGTTTGAATTCAGGCTCTGGGGCCAACGTCCTGACTTTC
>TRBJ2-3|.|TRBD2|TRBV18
CASSPLAGAIDTQYF
TGTGCCAGCTCACCCTTAGCGGGGGCCATAGATACGCAGTATTTT
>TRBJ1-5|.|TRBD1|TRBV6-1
CASSGGGLSFSNQPQHF
TGTGCCAGCAGTGGAGGGGGCCTCTCCTTCAGCAATCAGCCCCAGCATTTT
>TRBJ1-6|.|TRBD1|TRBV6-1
CASSEGTGSSPLHF
TGTGCCAGCAGTGAAGGGACAGGGAGTTCACCCCTCCACTTT
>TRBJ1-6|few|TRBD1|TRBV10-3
CAISFDRGARSPLHF
TGTGCCATCAGTTTTGACAGGGGAGCTCGTTCACCCCTCCACTTT
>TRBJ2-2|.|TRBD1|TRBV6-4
CASSLEPVQGAGTGELFF
TGTGCCAGCAGTCTCGAACCCGTACAGGGGGCCGGTACCGGGGAGCTGTTTTTT